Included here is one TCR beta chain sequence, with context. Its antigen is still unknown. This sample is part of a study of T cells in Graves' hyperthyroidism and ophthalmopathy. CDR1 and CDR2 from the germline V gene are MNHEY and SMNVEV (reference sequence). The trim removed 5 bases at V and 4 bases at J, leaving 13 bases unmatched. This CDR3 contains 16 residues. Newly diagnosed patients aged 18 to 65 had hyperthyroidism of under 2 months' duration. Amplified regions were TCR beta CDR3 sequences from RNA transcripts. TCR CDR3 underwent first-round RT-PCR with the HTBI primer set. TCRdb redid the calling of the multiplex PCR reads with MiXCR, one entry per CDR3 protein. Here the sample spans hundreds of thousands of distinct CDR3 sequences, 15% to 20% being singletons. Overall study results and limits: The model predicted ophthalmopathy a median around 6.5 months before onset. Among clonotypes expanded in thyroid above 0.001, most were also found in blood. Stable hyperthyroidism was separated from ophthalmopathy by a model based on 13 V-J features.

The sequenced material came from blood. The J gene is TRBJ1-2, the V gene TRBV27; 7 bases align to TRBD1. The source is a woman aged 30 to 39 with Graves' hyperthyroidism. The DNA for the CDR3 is TGTGCCAGCAGTCCCCGGTACAGGGGAGGTGGCTATGGCTACACCTTC. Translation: CASSPRYRGGGYGYTF.